This passage covers 3 T cell receptor beta chains from one sample sequenced in a study of T cell repertoires and leukemia-associated antigens. TCRdb re-called the 5' RACE reads through MiXCR, storing one row per CDR3 protein. Of roughly 10,000 distinct CDR3 sequences in the sample, 43% were seen once. These receptors' targets are unknown. The sample taken for sequencing was CD3+ T cells sorted from blood and cultured. These receptors were collected from a female donor in good health.

The rearrangement joins TRBV29-1 to TRBJ2-5; 7 bases are a match to TRBD1. Trimming at V came to 7 bases and at J to 2 bases, leaving 4 bases not matched to a gene. Per the germline V gene, CDR1 is SQVTM and CDR2 is ANQGSEA. CDR3 length: 12 residues. CDR3 nucleotides: TGCAGCGCTGGGACAGCTCAAGAGACCCAGTACTTC. It yields the protein CSAGTAQETQYF.

There are many counts of this clonotype. The rearrangement links TRBV30 to TRBJ1-2, with no clear D. The V gene's germline CDR1 is GTSNPN and CDR2 SVGIG (reference sequence). There are 9 residues in the CDR3. The V end lost 6 bases, the J end lost 6 bases, and 5 bases lay between the germline ends. The CDR3 DNA sequence: TGTGCCTGTGACGATGGCTACACCTTC. Translating it yields CACDDGYTF.

This clonotype was found a few times. The chain combines TRBV9 with TRBJ2-1, with 11 bases identical to TRBD2. CDR1 SGDLS and CDR2 YYNGEE come from the germline V gene. The CDR3 sequence is 17 residues long. Trimming took 0 bases from V and 4 from J; bases not matched to a gene: 6. The CDR3 nucleotides read TGTGCCAGCAGCGTAGGGGGGACTAGCGGAATGTACAATGAGCAGTTCTTC. As protein: CASSVGGTSGMYNEQFF. The full variable domain, its missing parts supplied by reference TRBV9 and TRBJ2-1, is DSGVTQTPKHLITATGQRVTLRCSPRSGDLSVYWYQQSLDQGLQFLIQYYNGEERAKGNILERFSAQQFPDLHSELNLSSLELGDSALYFCASSVGGTSGMYNEQFFGPGTRLTVL.